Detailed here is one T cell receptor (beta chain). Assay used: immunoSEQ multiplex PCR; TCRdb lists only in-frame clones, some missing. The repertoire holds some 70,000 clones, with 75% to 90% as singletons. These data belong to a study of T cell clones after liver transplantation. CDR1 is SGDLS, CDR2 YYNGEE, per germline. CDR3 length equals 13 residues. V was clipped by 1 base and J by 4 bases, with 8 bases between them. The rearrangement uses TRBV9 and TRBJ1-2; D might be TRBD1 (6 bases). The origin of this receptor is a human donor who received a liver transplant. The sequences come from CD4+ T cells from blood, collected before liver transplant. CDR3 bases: TGTGCCAGCAGCGTAAGGGGGTTCTATGGCTACACCTTC. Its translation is CASSVRGFYGYTF.